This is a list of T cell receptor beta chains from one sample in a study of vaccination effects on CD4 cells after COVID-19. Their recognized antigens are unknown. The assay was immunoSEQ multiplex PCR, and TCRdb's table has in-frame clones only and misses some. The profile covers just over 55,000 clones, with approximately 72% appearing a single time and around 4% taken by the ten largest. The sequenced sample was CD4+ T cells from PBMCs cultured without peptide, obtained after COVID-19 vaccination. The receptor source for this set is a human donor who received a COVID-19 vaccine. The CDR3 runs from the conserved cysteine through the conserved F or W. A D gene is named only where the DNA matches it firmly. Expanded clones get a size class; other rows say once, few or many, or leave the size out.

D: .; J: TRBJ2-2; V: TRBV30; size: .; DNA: TGTGCCTGGAGTGTCAGGGTGGGCGGGGAGCTGTTTTTT; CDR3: CAWSVRVGGELFF
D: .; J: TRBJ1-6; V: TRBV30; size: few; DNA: TGTGCCTGGAGTGTATTAAGTTTCTATAATTCACCCCTCCACTTT; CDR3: CAWSVLSFYNSPLHF
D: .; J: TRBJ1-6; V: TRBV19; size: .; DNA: TGTGCCAGTAGTTATAGGGATTCACCCCTCCACTTT; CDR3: CASSYRDSPLHF
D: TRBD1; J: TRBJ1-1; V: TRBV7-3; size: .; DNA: TGTGCCAGCAGCTTAACACGACAGGGTGGAACTGAAGCTTTCTTT; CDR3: CASSLTRQGGTEAFF
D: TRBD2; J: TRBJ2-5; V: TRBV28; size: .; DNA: TGTGCCAGCAGTTTATGGGTTGGGACTAGCGGGCTCAAAGAGACCCAGTACTTC; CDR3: CASSLWVGTSGLKETQYF
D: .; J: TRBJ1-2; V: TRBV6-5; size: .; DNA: TGTGCCAGCAGGCTGGACCGAGGGCATGGCTACACCTTC; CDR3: CASRLDRGHGYTF
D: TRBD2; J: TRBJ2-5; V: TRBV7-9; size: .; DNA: TGTGCCAGCAGCTCAGGGACTAGCGGGGGGTACCAAGAGACCCAGTACTTC; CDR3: CASSSGTSGGYQETQYF
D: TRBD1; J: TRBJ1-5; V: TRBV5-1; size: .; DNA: TGCGCCAGCAGCCCTTCCGGACAGGGCGGTCAGCCCCAGCATTTT; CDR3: CASSPSGQGGQPQHF
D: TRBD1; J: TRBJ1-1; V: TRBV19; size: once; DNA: TGTGCCAGTAGTACACCGGGACAGGGTGCTGAAGCTTTCTTT; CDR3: CASSTPGQGAEAFF
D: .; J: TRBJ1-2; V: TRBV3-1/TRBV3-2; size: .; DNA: TGTGCCAGCAGCCAGGAAAGGAGGGTTAACTATGGCTACACCTTC; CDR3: CASSQERRVNYGYTF
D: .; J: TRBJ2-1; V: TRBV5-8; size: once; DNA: TGTGCCAGCAGCTTGGACAGGCGGAGCTCCTACAATGAGCAGTTCTTC; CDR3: CASSLDRRSSYNEQFF
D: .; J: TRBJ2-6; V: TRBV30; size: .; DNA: TGTGCCTGGACCTCTGCAAAAACCTCTGGGGCCAACGTCCTGACTTTC; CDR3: CAWTSAKTSGANVLTF
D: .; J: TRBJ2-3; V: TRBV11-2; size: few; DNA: TGTGCCAGCAGCCCCACTCCTGGGCGCGGGTACACAGATACGCAGTATTTT; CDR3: CASSPTPGRGYTDTQYF
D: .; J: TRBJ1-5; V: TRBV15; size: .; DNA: TGTGCCACCAGCAGAGATCTAGCTAGCAATCAGCCCCAGCATTTT; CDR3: CATSRDLASNQPQHF
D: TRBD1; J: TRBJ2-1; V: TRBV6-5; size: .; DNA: TGTGCCAGCAGTTACTCCGGGACAGGAGGCAATGAGCAGTTCTTC; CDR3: CASSYSGTGGNEQFF
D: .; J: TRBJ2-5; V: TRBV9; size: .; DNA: TGTGCCAGCAGCGTAGCTGCAGGGAAAGAGACCCAGTACTTC; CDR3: CASSVAAGKETQYF
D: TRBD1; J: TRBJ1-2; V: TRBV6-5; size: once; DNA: TGTGCCAGCACGACAGGGGCCGCCGGGGGCTACACCTTC; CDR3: CASTTGAAGGYTF
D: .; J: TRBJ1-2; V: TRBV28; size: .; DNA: TGTGCCAGCAGTGCAATATCTCTCAGGGGCAACTATGGCTACACCTTC; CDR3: CASSAISLRGNYGYTF
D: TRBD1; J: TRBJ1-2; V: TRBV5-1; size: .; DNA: TGCGCCAGCAGAACGGGACAGGGGGGTGGCTACACCTTC; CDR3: CASRTGQGGGYTF
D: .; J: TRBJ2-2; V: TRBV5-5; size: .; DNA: TGTGCCAGCAGCCCCTCCCCCTTTGGCGCCGGGGAGCTGTTTTTT; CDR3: CASSPSPFGAGELFF
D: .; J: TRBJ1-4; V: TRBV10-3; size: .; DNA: TGTGCCATCAGTGAGGGGGAAAAACTGTTTTTT; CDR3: CAISEGEKLFF
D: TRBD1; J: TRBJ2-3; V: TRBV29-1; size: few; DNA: TGCAGCGTTGGGGACAGGCCAGATACGCAGTATTTT; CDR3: CSVGDRPDTQYF
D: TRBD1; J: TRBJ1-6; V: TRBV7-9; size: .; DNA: TGTGCCAGCAGCCGCGGGACAGGGTCCTATAATTCACCCCTCCACTTT; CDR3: CASSRGTGSYNSPLHF
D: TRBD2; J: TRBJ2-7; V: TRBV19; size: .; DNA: TGTGCCAGTAAGCCATGGCTAGCGGGAGTAGGAGAGCAGTACTTC; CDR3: CASKPWLAGVGEQYF
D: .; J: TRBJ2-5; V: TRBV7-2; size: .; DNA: TGTGCCAGCAGCTTGAGGCAGCAAGAGACCCAGTACTTC; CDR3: CASSLRQQETQYF
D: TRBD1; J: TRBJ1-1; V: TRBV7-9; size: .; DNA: TGTGCCAGCAGCTTTGATCAGGGGGCAATGCCCGAAGCTTTCTTT; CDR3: CASSFDQGAMPEAFF
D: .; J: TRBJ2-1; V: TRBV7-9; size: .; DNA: TGTGCCAGCACCCCACGGGGGCCAAACAATGAGCAGTTCTTC; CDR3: CASTPRGPNNEQFF
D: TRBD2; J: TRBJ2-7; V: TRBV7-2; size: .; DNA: TGTGCCAGCAGTTTCCTAGCGGGGGGGAACGAGCAGTACTTC; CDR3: CASSFLAGGNEQYF
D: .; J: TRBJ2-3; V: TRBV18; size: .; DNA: TGTGCCAGCTCACAGGGCCCCCTAGATACGCAGTATTTT; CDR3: CASSQGPLDTQYF
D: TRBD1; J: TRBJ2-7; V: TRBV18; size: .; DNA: TGTGCCAGCTCTAGGGACAGCTCCCCCTACGAGCAGTACTTC; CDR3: CASSRDSSPYEQYF
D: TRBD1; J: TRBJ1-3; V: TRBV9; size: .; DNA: TGTGCCAGCAGCTGGACAGGGGGCAGGGACACCATATATTTT; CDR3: CASSWTGGRDTIYF
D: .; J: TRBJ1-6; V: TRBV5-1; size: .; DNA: TGCGCCAGCAGCCCCTCAGCAAGGGGTGGGGTAAATTCACCCCTCCACTTT; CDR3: CASSPSARGGVNSPLHF